This section outlines one TCR beta chain sequence together with its context. Its target is unknown. TCRdb keeps only in-frame clones here, not all; method: immunoSEQ multiplex PCR. The sample carries some 150,000 clones, about 92% recorded once. This record belongs to a study of T cell responses to AZD1222 COVID-19 vaccine. Whole-study results and caveats: Along spike, vaccine-associated CD4 TCRs were found throughout, with dominance at 160-218 and 743-854. White British ancestry dominated among donors, who included more females, and clonal diversity was possibly underestimated.

Sample: peripheral blood, taken on day 0 of AZD1222 vaccination. The receptor comes from an adult in good health.

The DNA of the CDR3 is TGTGCCAGCAGCCCCTATGGGGACCCCTACGAGCAGTACTTC. It codes for CASSPYGDPYEQYF. The chain carries TRBV9 and TRBJ2-7, with D perhaps being TRBD1 or TRBD2 (5 bases each). This CDR3 is 14 amino acids long. Germline CDR1 and CDR2: SGDLS and YYNGEE. V was pared by 4 bases and J by 2 bases, with 13 bases between. Full variable domain (missing parts from reference TRBV9 and TRBJ2-7): DSGVTQTPKHLITATGQRVTLRCSPRSGDLSVYWYQQSLDQGLQFLIQYYNGEERAKGNILERFSAQQFPDLHSELNLSSLELGDSALYFCASSPYGDPYEQYFGPGTRLTVT.